A selection of T cell receptor beta chains follows, all from one sample in a study of cytomegalovirus exposure and HLA in healthy donors. Measured with immunoSEQ multiplex PCR; TCRdb has only the in-frame clones, and not every one. The table has 150,000 or so clones, over 70% seen once. The sequenced sample consisted of PBMCs. Receptor source: a man between 25 and 39 years old in good health and CMV-seronegative. Both conserved end residues are part of each CDR3. The D gene is left open where the match is weak. Only some rows state a clone size, as once, few, many or a class for expanded clones.

TGCGCCAGCAGCCAAACGGAGGCCGGCGATCAGCCCCAGCATTTT CASSQTEAGDQPQHF TRBV4-1 - - TRBJ1-5
TGTGCCAGCAGCCTCGGGACAGGGGACGCCGAGCAGTACTTC CASSLGTGDAEQYF TRBV11-2 TRBD1 - TRBJ2-7
TGTGCCAGCAGCCGGGGACTAGCTGGATCCACAGATACGCAGTATTTT CASSRGLAGSTDTQYF TRBV5-4 TRBD2 - TRBJ2-3
TGTGCCAGCAGCCCGGGACTGGGGAGTTATGGCTACACCTTC CASSPGLGSYGYTF TRBV5-6 - - TRBJ1-2
TGTGCCACCAGCAGAGATCCCCTGACAGGTGGGGACTATGGCTACACCTTC CATSRDPLTGGDYGYTF TRBV15 - - TRBJ1-2
TGTGCCAGTAAGGGGGTCCAGGGACGGACTAGCGGGAGCTTGGGCAAAAACATTCAGTACTTC CASKGVQGRTSGSLGKNIQYF TRBV19 TRBD2 - TRBJ2-4
TGTGCCTGGAGTGGGGCTTCCTACGAGCAGTACTTC CAWSGASYEQYF TRBV30 - - TRBJ2-7
TGTGCCAGCAGCTTACTGGGGCTGGGACAGGGAACCCTCCGATACGAGCAGTACTTC CASSLLGLGQGTLRYEQYF TRBV7-8 TRBD1 - TRBJ2-7
TGTGCCAGTAGTACCTCGTCCCGAAACACCATATATTTT CASSTSSRNTIYF TRBV19 - few TRBJ1-3
TGTGCCAGCTCACGACCGGGACAGTCCTACGAGCAGTACTTC CASSRPGQSYEQYF TRBV18 TRBD1 once TRBJ2-7
TGTGCCAGCACCCTCCCCGCGGGGGGGCCCAATACGCAGTATTTT CASTLPAGGPNTQYF TRBV11-2 TRBD2 - TRBJ2-3
TGTGCCAGCTCACCAGTACCAGCGGGAGGTATCTACGAGCAGTACTTC CASSPVPAGGIYEQYF TRBV18 TRBD2 - TRBJ2-7
TGCAGTGCCCCACTCCGGGAGACCCAGTACTTC CSAPLRETQYF TRBV20-1 - - TRBJ2-5
TGCGCCAGCAGCCAAGGACAAACCTACGAGCAGTACTTC CASSQGQTYEQYF TRBV4-1 - - TRBJ2-7
TGTGCCAGTACGGACAGATCCCGCAATCAGCCCCAGCATTTT CASTDRSRNQPQHF TRBV19 - few TRBJ1-5
TGCGCCAGCAGCTTGTGGCAGGGCCCCACCGGGGAGCTGTTTTTT CASSLWQGPTGELFF TRBV5-1 - - TRBJ2-2